The rows below give T cell receptor beta chains drawn from one sample of a study of T cell responses to AZD1222 COVID-19 vaccine. The table came from immunoSEQ multiplex PCR; TCRdb's copy has only in-frame clones and leaves some out. The sample gives roughly 140,000 clones, just over 90% of which show up once; 2.8% is in the top ten. The material sequenced was peripheral blood, taken on day 0 of MenACWY control vaccination. These receptors were taken from an adult in good health. CDR3s include the opening cysteine and the closing phenylalanine or tryptophan. The order of the fields is J gene, V gene, D gene, clone size, CDR3 DNA, CDR3 protein. A D gene is named only where the DNA matches it firmly. The size field is filled for only some rows; it gives once, few, many or a size class.

j_gene: TRBJ2-3; v_gene: TRBV4-2; d_gene: TRBD2; abundance: NA; CDR3nt: TGTGCCAGCAGCCAAGCCATGGGACTAGCGGCTAGCACAGATACGCAGTATTTT; CDR3aa: CASSQAMGLAASTDTQYF
j_gene: TRBJ2-7; v_gene: TRBV9; d_gene: NA; abundance: once; CDR3nt: TGTGCCAGCAGCGCCCGCGACGGAGAAAGTACCTACGAGCAGTACTTC; CDR3aa: CASSARDGESTYEQYF
j_gene: TRBJ1-3; v_gene: TRBV3-1/TRBV3-2; d_gene: NA; abundance: NA; CDR3nt: TGTGCCAGCAGCCAAAGGGCCTCGGGTGGAAACACCATATATTTT; CDR3aa: CASSQRASGGNTIYF
j_gene: TRBJ2-3; v_gene: TRBV7-3; d_gene: TRBD2; abundance: NA; CDR3nt: TGTGCCAGCAGCTCGGGACTAGCAGGAGATACGCAGTATTTT; CDR3aa: CASSSGLAGDTQYF
j_gene: TRBJ2-1; v_gene: TRBV19; d_gene: TRBD2; abundance: NA; CDR3nt: TGTGCCAGTAGTGCGGGACTAGCGGGAGAGCAGTTCTTC; CDR3aa: CASSAGLAGEQFF
j_gene: TRBJ1-2; v_gene: TRBV12-5; d_gene: NA; abundance: once; CDR3nt: TGTGCTAGTGGACAGGGTTCGGGAAACTATGGCTACACCTTC; CDR3aa: CASGQGSGNYGYTF
j_gene: TRBJ2-1; v_gene: TRBV6-6; d_gene: NA; abundance: once; CDR3nt: TGTGCCAGCAGTTTGGACCGAGACAATGAGCAGTTCTTC; CDR3aa: CASSLDRDNEQFF
j_gene: TRBJ2-1; v_gene: TRBV11-2; d_gene: NA; abundance: NA; CDR3nt: TGTGCCAGCAGCTTAGATCGGGTGCGGTTAGGGGGCAATGAGCAGTTCTTC; CDR3aa: CASSLDRVRLGGNEQFF
j_gene: TRBJ1-4; v_gene: TRBV7-3; d_gene: TRBD1; abundance: once; CDR3nt: TGTGCCAGCAGCTTAGGGACAGGCGGTAATGAAAAACTGTTTTTT; CDR3aa: CASSLGTGGNEKLFF
j_gene: TRBJ2-5; v_gene: TRBV10-1; d_gene: TRBD2; abundance: once; CDR3nt: TGCGCCAGCAGTCTTGGACTAGCGGGAGCCCAAGAGACCCAGTACTTC; CDR3aa: CASSLGLAGAQETQYF
j_gene: TRBJ1-1; v_gene: TRBV30; d_gene: NA; abundance: NA; CDR3nt: TGTGCCTGGCAACCGAGGACAGCTGAAGCTTTCTTT; CDR3aa: CAWQPRTAEAFF
j_gene: TRBJ1-5; v_gene: TRBV27; d_gene: NA; abundance: few; CDR3nt: TGTGCCAGCAGTTTAGATCCAGCGATTAGCAATCAGCCCCAGCATTTT; CDR3aa: CASSLDPAISNQPQHF
j_gene: TRBJ1-2; v_gene: TRBV9; d_gene: NA; abundance: NA; CDR3nt: TGTGCCAGCAGCGTAGTGGGGGCCTATGGCTACACCTTC; CDR3aa: CASSVVGAYGYTF
j_gene: TRBJ1-4; v_gene: TRBV3-1/TRBV3-2; d_gene: NA; abundance: NA; CDR3nt: TGTGCCAGCAGCCCCACGGGTGACCCTAATGAAAAACTGTTTTTT; CDR3aa: CASSPTGDPNEKLFF
j_gene: TRBJ1-1; v_gene: TRBV7-9; d_gene: TRBD1; abundance: NA; CDR3nt: TGTGCCAGCAGCCTAAGACAGGGTGGGGACACTGAAGCTTTCTTT; CDR3aa: CASSLRQGGDTEAFF
j_gene: TRBJ1-1; v_gene: TRBV7-9; d_gene: TRBD1; abundance: NA; CDR3nt: TGTGCCAGCAGCGACACAGGGGGAGTCACTGAAGCTTTCTTT; CDR3aa: CASSDTGGVTEAFF
j_gene: TRBJ2-2; v_gene: TRBV5-1; d_gene: NA; abundance: NA; CDR3nt: TGCGCCAGCAGTATACAGGGAATCTCAAATTCCGGGGAGCTGTTTTTT; CDR3aa: CASSIQGISNSGELFF
j_gene: TRBJ2-6; v_gene: TRBV5-1; d_gene: TRBD1; abundance: NA; CDR3nt: TGCGCCAGCAGGGACAGGGGTCTTAATTCTGGGGCCAACGTCCTGACTTTC; CDR3aa: CASRDRGLNSGANVLTF
j_gene: TRBJ2-5; v_gene: TRBV4-1; d_gene: TRBD2; abundance: NA; CDR3nt: TGCGCCAGCAGCCAAGCGGGAGGGCGGGAGACCCAGTACTTC; CDR3aa: CASSQAGGRETQYF
j_gene: TRBJ2-3; v_gene: TRBV10-3; d_gene: TRBD1; abundance: once; CDR3nt: TGTGCCATCAGGAGTTGGGACAGCCGAACAGATACGCAGTATTTT; CDR3aa: CAIRSWDSRTDTQYF
j_gene: TRBJ1-1; v_gene: TRBV29-1; d_gene: TRBD1; abundance: NA; CDR3nt: TGCAGCGTGGCACAGGGGGCGGACATGAACACTGAAGCTTTCTTT; CDR3aa: CSVAQGADMNTEAFF
j_gene: TRBJ1-3; v_gene: TRBV4-1; d_gene: NA; abundance: NA; CDR3nt: TGCGCCAGCAGCCAACCTAGAGAGACGGGAGACACCATATATTTT; CDR3aa: CASSQPRETGDTIYF
j_gene: TRBJ2-5; v_gene: TRBV5-1; d_gene: TRBD2; abundance: few; CDR3nt: TGCGCCAGCAGCTTGAGACTAGCCGGGGAGACCCAGTACTTC; CDR3aa: CASSLRLAGETQYF
j_gene: TRBJ1-2; v_gene: TRBV19; d_gene: TRBD1; abundance: NA; CDR3nt: TGTGCCAGTAGATGGGACAGGGACTATGGCTACACCTTC; CDR3aa: CASRWDRDYGYTF
j_gene: TRBJ1-3; v_gene: TRBV4-1; d_gene: NA; abundance: NA; CDR3nt: TGCGCCAGCAGCCAAATACGAGCCGGACACCGCTCTGGAAACACCATATATTTT; CDR3aa: CASSQIRAGHRSGNTIYF
j_gene: TRBJ1-6; v_gene: TRBV12-3/TRBV12-4; d_gene: NA; abundance: NA; CDR3nt: TGTGCCAGCAGCCCAACAGGGCAATCACCCCTCCACTTT; CDR3aa: CASSPTGQSPLHF
j_gene: TRBJ1-2; v_gene: TRBV19; d_gene: NA; abundance: NA; CDR3nt: TGTGCCAGTAGTTATCAGCTCGTTCAGGGACTTTATGGCTACACCTTC; CDR3aa: CASSYQLVQGLYGYTF
j_gene: TRBJ2-7; v_gene: TRBV7-2; d_gene: NA; abundance: once; CDR3nt: TGTGCCAGCAGCTTCGCACAGGGAACCTACGAGCAGTACTTC; CDR3aa: CASSFAQGTYEQYF
j_gene: TRBJ1-1; v_gene: TRBV19; d_gene: NA; abundance: once; CDR3nt: TGTGCCAGTAGGAGAGAGAACCTGAACACTGAAGCTTTCTTT; CDR3aa: CASRRENLNTEAFF
j_gene: TRBJ2-5; v_gene: TRBV7-2; d_gene: NA; abundance: NA; CDR3nt: TGTGCCAGCAGCCCGCTCCCTGGGGGCGTTGAGACCCAGTACTTC; CDR3aa: CASSPLPGGVETQYF
j_gene: TRBJ2-7; v_gene: TRBV11-2; d_gene: TRBD2; abundance: NA; CDR3nt: TGTGCCAGCTCTGGGGGGACTAAATCGAACGAGCAGTACTTC; CDR3aa: CASSGGTKSNEQYF
j_gene: TRBJ1-1; v_gene: TRBV27; d_gene: NA; abundance: NA; CDR3nt: TGTGCCAGCAGTTTAGAGGGCTTGAACACTGAAGCTTTCTTT; CDR3aa: CASSLEGLNTEAFF
j_gene: TRBJ2-3; v_gene: TRBV2; d_gene: NA; abundance: NA; CDR3nt: TGTGCCAGCAGTCCTCCGGGATCCCGCACAGATACGCAGTATTTT; CDR3aa: CASSPPGSRTDTQYF
j_gene: TRBJ2-7; v_gene: TRBV6-5; d_gene: NA; abundance: NA; CDR3nt: TGTGCCAGCAGTTTACAGGCTTCCTCCTACGAGCAGTACTTC; CDR3aa: CASSLQASSYEQYF
j_gene: TRBJ2-1; v_gene: TRBV7-9; d_gene: NA; abundance: NA; CDR3nt: TGTGCCAGCAGCTTAGCGGAGACTCGATGGGGGGATGAGCAGTTCTTC; CDR3aa: CASSLAETRWGDEQFF
j_gene: TRBJ2-7; v_gene: TRBV5-5; d_gene: TRBD1; abundance: once; CDR3nt: TGTGCCAGCAGCCCAGATCCGGGACAGGGAACCTACGAGCAGTACTTC; CDR3aa: CASSPDPGQGTYEQYF